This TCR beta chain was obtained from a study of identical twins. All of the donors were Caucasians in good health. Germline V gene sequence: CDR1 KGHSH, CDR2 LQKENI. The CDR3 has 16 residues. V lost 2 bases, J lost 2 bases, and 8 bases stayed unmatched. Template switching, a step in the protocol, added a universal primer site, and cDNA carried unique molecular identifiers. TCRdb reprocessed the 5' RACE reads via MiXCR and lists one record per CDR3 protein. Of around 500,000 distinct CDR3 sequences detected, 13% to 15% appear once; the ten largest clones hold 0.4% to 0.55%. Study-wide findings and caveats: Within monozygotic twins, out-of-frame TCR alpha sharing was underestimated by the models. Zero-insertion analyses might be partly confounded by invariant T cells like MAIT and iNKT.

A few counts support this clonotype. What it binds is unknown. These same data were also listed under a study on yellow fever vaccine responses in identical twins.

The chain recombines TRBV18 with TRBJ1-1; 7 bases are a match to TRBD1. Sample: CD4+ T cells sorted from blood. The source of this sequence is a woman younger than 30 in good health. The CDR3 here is CASSPIRTGVNTEAFF. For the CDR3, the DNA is TGTGCCAGCTCACCAATACGGACAGGAGTAAACACTGAAGCTTTCTTT.